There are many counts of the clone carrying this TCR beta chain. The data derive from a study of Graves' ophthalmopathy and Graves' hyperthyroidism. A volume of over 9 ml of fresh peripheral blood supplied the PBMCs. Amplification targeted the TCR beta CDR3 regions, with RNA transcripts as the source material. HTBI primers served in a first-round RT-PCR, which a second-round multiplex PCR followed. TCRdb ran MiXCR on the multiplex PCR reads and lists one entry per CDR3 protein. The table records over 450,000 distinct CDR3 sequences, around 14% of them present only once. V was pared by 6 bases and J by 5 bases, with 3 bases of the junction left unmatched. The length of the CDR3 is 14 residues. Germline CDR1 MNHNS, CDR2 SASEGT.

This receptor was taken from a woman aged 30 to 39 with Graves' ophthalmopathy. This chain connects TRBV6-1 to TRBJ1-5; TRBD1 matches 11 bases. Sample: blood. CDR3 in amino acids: CASSGTGGYQPQHF. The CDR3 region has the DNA TGTGCCAGCAGCGGGACAGGGGGTTATCAGCCCCAGCATTTT.